This T cell receptor beta chain was sequenced during a study of CD8+ T cells in alopecia areata. Study results and limitations: The study found higher clonality in lesional than normal scalp, especially in alopecia totalis/universalis.

Extracted from the samples, RNA was reverse transcribed into cDNA to serve as the sequencing template. The assay was immunoSEQ multiplex PCR, and TCRdb's table has in-frame clones only and misses some. The top ten clones hold over 9.5% of a sample with more than 150,000 clones, around three fifths of them seen once. As to this clone: Its antigen is unidentified.

Germline V gene data show CDR1 as SQVTM and CDR2 as ANQGSEA. Trimming cost V 4 bases and J 5 bases; bases outside gene matches: 1. The CDR3 length is 13 residues. The treatment: oral pan-JAK inhibitor, 5-10 mg twice daily. The chain couples TRBV29-1 to TRBJ1-6; 8 bases map to TRBD1. The sequence derives from a human donor with alopecia areata. This specimen was CD8+ T cells sorted from blood, taken at week 24, from a patient treated with tofacitinib. The CDR3 protein is CSVATGDNSPLHF. The CDR3 DNA is TGCAGCGTTGCGACAGGGGATAATTCACCCCTCCACTTT.